This T cell receptor beta chain stems from a study of siplizumab effects on memory and regulatory T cells. As to this clone: As yet, its antigen is unknown.

The table came from immunoSEQ multiplex PCR; TCRdb's copy has only in-frame clones and leaves some out. The repertoire holds approximately 110,000 clones, with under 95% as singletons. Study-wide points: Unstimulated subsets were the mapping target of only a minor fraction of alloreactive clones. Naive T cells looked more diverse than memory cells, and they looked like major contributors to the alloresponse. Siplizumab led to significantly less abundant alloreactive sequences that could be traced back to unstimulated CD4+ memory cells. Only a minority of proliferating CD4+ or CD8+ clones had an assignable naive or memory phenotype, with roughly 75-97% lacking one.

Germline V gene data show CDR1 as SQVTM and CDR2 as ANQGSEA. V lost 7 bases, J lost 1 base, and 3 bases stayed unmatched. The CDR3 has 12 residues. The chain is built from TRBV29-1 and TRBJ1-1; 7 bases are a match to TRBD1. The clonotype originates from a human donor in good health. What was sequenced was Tregs sorted from blood. The CDR3 region is CSGGTANTEAFF. In DNA form, the CDR3 reads TGCAGCGGGGGGACAGCGAACACTGAAGCTTTCTTT.